A single sample gave rise to the 11 T cell receptor beta chains below, sequenced in a study of blood T cell repertoires in COVID-19. The repertoire was sequenced with immunoSEQ multiplex PCR; TCRdb's copy has only in-frame clones and lacks some. Of fewer than 300,000 clones in the sample, approximately 82% were seen once. The material sequenced was PBMCs or T cells enriched from blood (not recorded which). These TCRs come from a man aged 35-49 years who had been exposed to COVID-19.

This clone occurred once. The V gene is TRBV7-9, the J gene TRBJ1-1; D is perhaps TRBD1 (6 bases). V lost 5 bases, J lost 11 bases, and 9 bases lay in between. Germline V gene sequence: CDR1 SEHNR, CDR2 FQNEAQ (reference sequence). The length of the CDR3 is 10 residues. The CDR3 DNA is TGTGCCAGCAGCCCAGGGGCGGCTTTCTTT. This encodes CASSPGAAFF.

J is TRBJ1-3 and V is TRBV12-5; 7 bases are a match to TRBD1. The CDR3 length is 16 residues. The germline gives CDR1 LGHNT, CDR2 FRNRAP. J gave up 2 bases and V 0 bases, and 4 bases lay outside the gene matches. CDR3 nucleotides: TGTGCTAGTGGTTTGGTTTTGGGACAGCCTGGAAACACCATATATTTT. It codes for CASGLVLGQPGNTIYF.

The chain combines TRBV7-8 with TRBJ2-5, with TRBD2 as a possible D gene (5 bases). The CDR3 totals 15 residues. V lost 3 bases to trimming and J lost 4 bases, with 15 bases between them. Germline loops: CDR1 SGHVS, CDR2 FQNEAQ. The DNA for the CDR3 is TGTGCCAGCAGCTTCACCGGGATAGATATAGAGACCCAGTACTTC. Amino acids: CASSFTGIDIETQYF.

A single count supports this clone. This CDR3 is CAIWSGGYTF. The CDR3 nucleotides are TGTGCCATCTGGTCTGGCGGCTACACCTTC. This chain connects TRBV10-3 to TRBJ1-2; D unresolved. Germline V gene sequence: CDR1 ENHRY, CDR2 SYGVKD. V lost 8 bases to trimming and J lost 8 bases, with 9 bases between them. The CDR3 contains 10 residues.

This clone came up once. V and J are TRBV11-3 and TRBJ1-6; 7 positions agree with TRBD1. The V and J ends lost 4 bases and 10 bases, in that order; junction bases with no gene match: 10. The CDR3 covers 15 residues. Germline values: CDR1 SGHNT, CDR2 YENEEA. The CDR3 loop is CASSSFNPRGSPLHF. The CDR3 bases are TGTGCCAGCAGCTCGTTTAATCCCAGGGGGTCACCCCTCCACTTT.

This chain uses TRBV6-5 with TRBJ1-3; D not resolved. Trimming cost V 2 bases and J 0 bases, with 5 bases left between them. The CDR3 runs 14 residues. CDR1 is MNHEY and CDR2 is SVGAGI in the germline V gene. CDR3 sequence: CASSYQISGNTIYF. The CDR3 DNA reads TGTGCCAGCAGTTACCAGATCTCTGGAAACACCATATATTTT.

This chain connects TRBV27 to TRBJ2-3; D is possibly TRBD2 (6 bases). V was trimmed by 4 bases and J by 4 bases, leaving 15 bases between them. Per germline, CDR1 MNHEY and CDR2 SMNVEV (reference sequence). This CDR3 comprises 15 residues. The CDR3 loop is CASSSNAWGADTQYF. CDR3 nucleotide sequence: TGTGCCAGCAGTTCCAATGCCTGGGGGGCAGATACGCAGTATTTT.

A few counts support this clone. The chain uses TRBV19 and TRBJ2-3; the D gene is possibly TRBD1 (6 bases). The germline V gene encodes CDR1 LNHDA and CDR2 SQIVND (reference sequence). The CDR3 loop spans 15 amino acids. V dropped 11 bases and J dropped 4 bases, with 22 bases sitting between them. In DNA form, the CDR3 reads TGTGCCTCATGGGGCAGGGGAAAAGGGGCAGATACGCAGTATTTT. This gives the protein CASWGRGKGADTQYF.

The chain combines TRBV6-6 with TRBJ2-2; a weak D match, TRBD1 (7 bases). This CDR3 comprises 17 residues. V lost 6 bases, J lost 0 bases, and 17 bases lay in between. The germline CDR1 and CDR2 sequences are MNHNY and SVGAGI (reference sequence). CDR3 coding DNA: TGTGCCAGCAGACGACAGGGCCCGGGGGCGAACACCGGGGAGCTGTTTTTT. Its protein is CASRRQGPGANTGELFF.

This rearrangement joins TRBV11-2 to TRBJ2-7, with a possible D match to TRBD1 (7 bases). The CDR3 totals 18 residues. Germline CDR1 and CDR2: SGHAT and FQNNGV. Between the trimmed V and J ends, which lost 1 base and 3 bases, there was a span of 22 bases. The CDR3 DNA is TGTGCCAGCAGCTTAGGAAGGCGGGGCAGGGGGATACTCTACGAGCAGTACTTC. This gives the protein CASSLGRRGRGILYEQYF.

This chain links TRBV19 with TRBJ1-6, with D perhaps matching TRBD1 (5 bases). V was pared by 9 bases and J by 5 bases, with 17 bases between. The CDR3 runs 15 residues. Germline CDR1 and CDR2: LNHDA and SQIVND (reference sequence). CDR3 residues: CASQPWAGNNSPLHF. DNA for the CDR3: TGTGCCAGCCAGCCCTGGGCAGGGAATAATTCACCCCTCCACTTT. Supplemented by reference TRBV19 and TRBJ1-6, the full variable domain reads DGGITQSPKYLFRKEGQNVTLSCEQNLNHDAMYWYRQDPGQGLRLIYYSQIVNDFQKGDIAEGYSVSREKKESFPLTVTSAQKNPTAFYLCASQPWAGNNSPLHFGNGTRLTVT.